These T cell receptor beta chains were read from a single sample in a study of T cell responses to AZD1222 COVID-19 vaccine. The table came from immunoSEQ multiplex PCR; TCRdb's copy has only in-frame clones and leaves some out. The repertoire has about 100,000 clones, 85% to 90% of them found once; the top ten carry 15% to 20%. Sample: peripheral blood, taken on day 0 of AZD1222 vaccination. These receptors were taken from an adult in good health. The CDR3 runs from the conserved cysteine through the conserved F or W. D genes are given only for firm matches. The size field is filled for only some rows; it gives once, few, many or a size class.

cdr3_nt	cdr3_aa	d_call	v_call	j_call	clone_size
TGTGCCAGCAGCGTAGAGGATTTGAACACTGAAGCTTTCTTT	CASSVEDLNTEAFF	NA	TRBV9	TRBJ1-1	NA
TGTGCTAGTGCCGGGACGGGGGGGATTTATGATACGCAGTATTTT	CASAGTGGIYDTQYF	TRBD2	TRBV12-5	TRBJ2-3	many
TGTGCCAGCAGCTTAGCGCGGGGGTTCGGTTACGAGCAGTACTTC	CASSLARGFGYEQYF	TRBD2	TRBV11-2	TRBJ2-7	few
TGTGCCAGCAGGGGAGAAGGACTAGCGGTACGCAATGAGCAGTTCTTC	CASRGEGLAVRNEQFF	TRBD2	TRBV4-2	TRBJ2-1	NA
TGTGCCAGTACCCCCGCAATCCAGATTGGCTACACCTTC	CASTPAIQIGYTF	NA	TRBV19	TRBJ1-2	NA
TGTGCCAGCATCATCCAGGGGGCGGCTAACTATGGCTACACCTTC	CASIIQGAANYGYTF	TRBD1	TRBV5-6	TRBJ1-2	few
TGCGCCAGCAGCTTGGATAGCTGGCAGACGAACACTGAAGCTTTCTTT	CASSLDSWQTNTEAFF	NA	TRBV5-1	TRBJ1-1	NA
TGTGCCAGCAGCGTAGATCTCGGGGACAGGGTTGCAGATACGCAGTATTTT	CASSVDLGDRVADTQYF	TRBD1	TRBV9	TRBJ2-3	NA
TGCGCCAGCAGTGACGGGAATGAGCAGTTCTTC	CASSDGNEQFF	NA	TRBV4-1	TRBJ2-1	NA
TGTGCCACCGCCCAAGGGGGAACTAGCGGGAGCTCCTACGAGCAGTACTTC	CATAQGGTSGSSYEQYF	TRBD2	TRBV10-3	TRBJ2-7	NA
TGCGCCAGCAGCCGATCGGTTACCGGGGAGCTGTTTTTT	CASSRSVTGELFF	NA	TRBV5-1	TRBJ2-2	NA
TGTGCCAGCAACCCAAGGGGTAATTGGTCCTACAATGAGCAGTTCTTC	CASNPRGNWSYNEQFF	NA	TRBV6-4	TRBJ2-1	NA
TGTGCCAGCAGCCGCTTACTTCCCGGGACAGGGGAGGGCAATGAGCAGTTCTTC	CASSRLLPGTGEGNEQFF	TRBD1	TRBV14	TRBJ2-1	NA